What follows describes a single T cell receptor beta chain. How the authors handled the data: The authors estimated nucleated cell counts from reference gene primer amplification. Clones were sequenced by immunoSEQ multiplex PCR, and TCRdb holds only the in-frame ones, with some missing. V and J calls and clone size come straight from that table; D and trimming were deduced from the DNA. This sample has about 150,000 clones; 83% occur once, and the top ten carry around 2%. The sample originates from a study of blood T cell repertoires in COVID-19. In the study overall: Material from acute and convalescent COVID-19 was sourced from the United States, Italy and Spain. T cells, B-cell-depleted T cells, or PBMCs provided the cDNA or gDNA that served as material.

Germline V gene sequence: CDR1 SGHNT, CDR2 YYREEE (reference sequence). V was cut by 0 bases and J by 8 bases, with 8 bases left in between. The CDR3 has 12 amino acids. This TCR was sampled from an elderly woman with acute or convalescent COVID-19. The rearrangement joins TRBV5-4 to TRBJ1-1; D is ambiguous. The specimen sequenced was peripheral blood. Here the CDR3 DNA reads TGTGCCAGCAGCTTGGGGACGGGGGAAGCTTTCTTT. Protein sequence: CASSLGTGEAFF.